This entry is about one TCR beta chain. The data are from a study of blood T cell repertoires in COVID-19. Across the study: Specimens from acute and convalescent COVID-19 originated in the United States, Italy and Spain. PBMCs, B-cell-depleted T cells, or T cells were the source of the cDNA or gDNA that made up the material.

Trimming took 5 bases from V and 2 from J, leaving 4 bases between them. The CDR3 spans 13 residues. Germline loops: CDR1 MNHEY, CDR2 SVGAGI. The authors' processing: Amplification of reference gene primers provided the estimated nucleated cell counts. This table comes from immunoSEQ multiplex PCR, and its TCRdb copy is limited to in-frame clones, with some not included. V and J calls and clone size are as listed in that table; D and trimming were resolved from the DNA. The table includes tens of thousands of clones, 80% detected once. The V call is TRBV6-5, the J call TRBJ2-6; D is undetermined. Sequenced input: peripheral blood. This clonotype originated in a woman aged 70-85 years with acute or convalescent COVID-19. The CDR3: CASSKPGANVLTF. The CDR3 DNA is TGTGCCAGCAGTAAGCCTGGGGCCAACGTCCTGACTTTC.